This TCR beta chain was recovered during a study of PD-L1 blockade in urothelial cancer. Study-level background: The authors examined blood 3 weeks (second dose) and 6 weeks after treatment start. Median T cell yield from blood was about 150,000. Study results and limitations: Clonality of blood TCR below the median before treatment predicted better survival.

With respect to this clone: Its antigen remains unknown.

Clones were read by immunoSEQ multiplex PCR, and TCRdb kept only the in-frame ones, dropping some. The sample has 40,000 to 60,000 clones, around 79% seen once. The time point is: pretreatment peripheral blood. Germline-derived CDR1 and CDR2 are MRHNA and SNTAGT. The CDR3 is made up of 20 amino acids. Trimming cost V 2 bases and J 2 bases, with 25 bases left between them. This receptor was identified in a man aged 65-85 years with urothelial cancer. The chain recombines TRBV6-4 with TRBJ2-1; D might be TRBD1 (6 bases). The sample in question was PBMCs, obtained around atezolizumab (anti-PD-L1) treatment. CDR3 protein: CASSDRDRQMAMRPYNEQFF. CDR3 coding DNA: TGTGCCAGCAGTGACCGTGACAGGCAAATGGCTATGAGACCCTACAATGAGCAGTTCTTC.